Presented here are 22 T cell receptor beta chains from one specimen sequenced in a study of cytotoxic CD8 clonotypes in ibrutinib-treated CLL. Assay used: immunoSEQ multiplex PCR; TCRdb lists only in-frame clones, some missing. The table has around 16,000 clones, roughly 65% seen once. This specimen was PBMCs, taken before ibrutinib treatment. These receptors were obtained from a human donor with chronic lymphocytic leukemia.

CDR3 sequence: CASSLDSGGNSNQPQHF. CDR3 nucleotides: TGTGCCAGCAGTTTGGACTCAGGGGGCAATAGCAATCAGCCCCAGCATTTT. The chain links TRBV28 to TRBJ1-5; 8 bases map to TRBD1. Germline-derived CDR1 and CDR2 are MDHEN and SYDVKM. V lost 3 bases to trimming and J lost 0 bases; unmatched junction nucleotides: 7. This CDR3 has 17 residues.

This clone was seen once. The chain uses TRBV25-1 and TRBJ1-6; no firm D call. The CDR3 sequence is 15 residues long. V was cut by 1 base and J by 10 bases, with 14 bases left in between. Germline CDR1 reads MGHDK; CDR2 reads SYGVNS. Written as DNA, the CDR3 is TGTGCCAGCAGTGAATTTTGGCACCCCCACTCACCCCTCCACTTT. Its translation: CASSEFWHPHSPLHF. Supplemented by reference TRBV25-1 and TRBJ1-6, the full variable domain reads EADIYQTPRYLVIGTGKKITLECSQTMGHDKMYWYQQDPGMELHLIHYSYGVNSTEKGDLSSESTVSRIRTEHFPLTLESARPSHTSQYLCASSEFWHPHSPLHFGNGTRLTVT.

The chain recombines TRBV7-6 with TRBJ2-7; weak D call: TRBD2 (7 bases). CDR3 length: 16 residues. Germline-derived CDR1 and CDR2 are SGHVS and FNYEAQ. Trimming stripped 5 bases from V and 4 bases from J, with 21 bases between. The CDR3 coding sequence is TGTGCCAGCAGCCCCCGTGCGGGGGCGCAAAGTTACGAGCAGTACTTC. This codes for CASSPRAGAQSYEQYF.

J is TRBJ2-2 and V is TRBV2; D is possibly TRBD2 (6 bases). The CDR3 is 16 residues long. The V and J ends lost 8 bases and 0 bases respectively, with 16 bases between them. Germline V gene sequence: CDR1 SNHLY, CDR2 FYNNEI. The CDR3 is CASVGWAGTNTGELFF. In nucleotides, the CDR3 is TGTGCCAGCGTCGGGTGGGCGGGGACGAACACCGGGGAGCTGTTTTTT.

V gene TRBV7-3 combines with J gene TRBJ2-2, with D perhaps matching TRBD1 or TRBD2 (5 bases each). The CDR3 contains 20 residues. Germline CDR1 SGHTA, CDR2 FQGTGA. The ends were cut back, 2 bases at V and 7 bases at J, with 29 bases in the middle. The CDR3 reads CASSLAAGTPRFRDIGELFF. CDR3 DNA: TGTGCCAGCAGCTTAGCGGCCGGGACCCCTCGATTCCGCGACATCGGGGAGCTGTTTTTT.

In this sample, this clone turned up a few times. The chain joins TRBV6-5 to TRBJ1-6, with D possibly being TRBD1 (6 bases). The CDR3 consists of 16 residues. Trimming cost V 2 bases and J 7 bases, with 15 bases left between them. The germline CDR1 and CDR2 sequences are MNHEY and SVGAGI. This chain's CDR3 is CASSYNPTGRNSPLHF. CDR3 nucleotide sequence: TGTGCCAGCAGTTACAACCCAACAGGGAGAAATTCACCCCTCCACTTT.

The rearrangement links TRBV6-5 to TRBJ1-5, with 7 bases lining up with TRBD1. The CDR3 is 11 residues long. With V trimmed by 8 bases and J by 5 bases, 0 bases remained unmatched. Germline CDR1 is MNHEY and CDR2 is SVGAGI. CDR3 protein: CASGTDQPQHF. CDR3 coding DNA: TGTGCCAGCGGGACAGATCAGCCCCAGCATTTT.

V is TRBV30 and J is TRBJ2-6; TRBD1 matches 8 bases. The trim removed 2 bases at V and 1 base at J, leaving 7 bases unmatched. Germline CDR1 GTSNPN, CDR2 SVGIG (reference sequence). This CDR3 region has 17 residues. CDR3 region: CAWSHGQGMSGANVLTF. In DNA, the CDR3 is TGTGCCTGGAGTCATGGACAGGGAATGTCTGGGGCCAACGTCCTGACTTTC. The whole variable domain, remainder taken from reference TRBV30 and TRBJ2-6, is SQTIHQWPATLVQPVGSPLSLECTVEGTSNPNLYWYRQAAGRGLQLLFYSVGIGQISSEVPQNLSASRPQDRQFILSSKKLLLSDSGFYLCAWSHGQGMSGANVLTFGAGSRLTVL.

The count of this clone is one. The CDR3 here is CASKASGPNSPLHF. CDR3 sequence (DNA): TGTGCCAGTAAGGCTTCAGGTCCGAATTCACCCCTCCACTTT. V usage is TRBV19 and J usage is TRBJ1-6; D unclear. The CDR3 runs 14 residues. Trimming pared 7 bases from V and 7 bases from J, leaving 14 bases between. CDR1 LNHDA and CDR2 SQIVND come from the germline V gene (reference sequence).

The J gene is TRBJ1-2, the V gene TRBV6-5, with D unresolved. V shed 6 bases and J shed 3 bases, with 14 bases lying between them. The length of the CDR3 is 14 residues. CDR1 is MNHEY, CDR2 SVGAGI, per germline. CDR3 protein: CASSPLGRHYGYTF. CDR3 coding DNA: TGTGCCAGCAGCCCCCTCGGCAGACACTATGGCTACACCTTC.

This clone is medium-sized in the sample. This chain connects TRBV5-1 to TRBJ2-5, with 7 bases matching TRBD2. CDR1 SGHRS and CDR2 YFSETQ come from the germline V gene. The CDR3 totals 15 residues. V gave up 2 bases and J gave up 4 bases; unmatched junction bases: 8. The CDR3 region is CASSFQGGWGETQYF. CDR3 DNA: TGCGCCAGCAGCTTCCAGGGAGGGTGGGGAGAGACCCAGTACTTC.

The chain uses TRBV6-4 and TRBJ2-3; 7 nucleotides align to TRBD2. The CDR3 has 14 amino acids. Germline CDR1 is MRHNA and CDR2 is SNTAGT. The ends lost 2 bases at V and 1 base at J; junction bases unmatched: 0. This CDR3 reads CASSDAGGTDTQYF. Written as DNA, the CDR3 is TGTGCCAGCAGTGACGCGGGGGGCACAGATACGCAGTATTTT.

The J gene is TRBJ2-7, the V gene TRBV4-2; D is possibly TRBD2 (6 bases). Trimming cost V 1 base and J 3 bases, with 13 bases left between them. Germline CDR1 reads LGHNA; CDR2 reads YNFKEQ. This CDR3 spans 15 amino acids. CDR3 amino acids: CASSQGPWGVYEQYF. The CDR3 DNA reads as TGTGCCAGCAGCCAAGGACCTTGGGGGGTCTACGAGCAGTACTTC.

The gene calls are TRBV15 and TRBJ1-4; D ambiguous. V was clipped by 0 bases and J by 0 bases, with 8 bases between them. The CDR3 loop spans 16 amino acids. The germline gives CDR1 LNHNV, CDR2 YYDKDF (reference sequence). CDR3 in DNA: TGTGCCACCAGCAGAGATTCCGGTTCAACTAATGAAAAACTGTTTTTT. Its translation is CATSRDSGSTNEKLFF.

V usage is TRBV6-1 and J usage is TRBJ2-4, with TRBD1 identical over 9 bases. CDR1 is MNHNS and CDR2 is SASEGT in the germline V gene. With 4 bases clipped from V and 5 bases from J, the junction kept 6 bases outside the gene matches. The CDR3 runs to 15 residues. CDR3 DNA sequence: TGTGCCAGCAGTGTAGGACAGGGGTTCGAAAACATTCAGTACTTC. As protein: CASSVGQGFENIQYF.

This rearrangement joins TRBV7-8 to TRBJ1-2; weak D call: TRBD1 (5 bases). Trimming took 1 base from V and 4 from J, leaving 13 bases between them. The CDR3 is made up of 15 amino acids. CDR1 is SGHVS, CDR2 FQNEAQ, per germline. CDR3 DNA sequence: TGTGCCAGCAGCTTAGGAGGAGGGACGATCTATGGCTACACCTTC. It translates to CASSLGGGTIYGYTF.

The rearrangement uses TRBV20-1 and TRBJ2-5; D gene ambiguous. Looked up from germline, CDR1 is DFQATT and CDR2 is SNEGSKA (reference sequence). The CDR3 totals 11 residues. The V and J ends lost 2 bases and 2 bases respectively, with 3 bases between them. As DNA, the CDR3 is TGCAGTGCTAGATCACAAGAGACCCAGTACTTC. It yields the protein CSARSQETQYF.

CDR3 sequence (DNA): TGTGCCAGCAGCCAACCAGTGACAGGGACGGGGACCGGGGAGCTGTTTTTT. This encodes CASSQPVTGTGTGELFF. This chain connects TRBV14 to TRBJ2-2; TRBD1 matches at 7 bases. Germline trimming cut 2 bases from V and 5 bases from J; bases unmatched to any gene: 11. The CDR3 totals 17 residues. Germline CDR1 SGHDN, CDR2 FVKESK.

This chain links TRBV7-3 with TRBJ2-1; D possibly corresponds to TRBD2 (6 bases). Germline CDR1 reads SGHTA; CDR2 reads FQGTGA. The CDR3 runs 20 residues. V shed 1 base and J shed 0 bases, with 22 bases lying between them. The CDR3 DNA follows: TGTGCCAGCAGCTTAAGGAGTAGCGGAAACCTTCGGAGCTCCTACAATGAGCAGTTCTTC. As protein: CASSLRSSGNLRSSYNEQFF.

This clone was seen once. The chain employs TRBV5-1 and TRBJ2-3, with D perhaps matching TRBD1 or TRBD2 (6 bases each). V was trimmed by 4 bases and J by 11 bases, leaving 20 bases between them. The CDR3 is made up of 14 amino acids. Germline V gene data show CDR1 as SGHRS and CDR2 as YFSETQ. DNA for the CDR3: TGCGCCAGCAGCACCGCGGTCGCGGAGGGGGGGCAGTATTTT. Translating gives CASSTAVAEGGQYF. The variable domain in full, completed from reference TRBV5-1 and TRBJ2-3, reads KAGVTQTPRYLIKTRGQQVTLSCSPISGHRSVSWYQQTPGQGLQFLFEYFSETQRNKGNFPGRFSGRQFSNSRSEMNVSTLELGDSALYLCASSTAVAEGGQYFGPGTRLTVL.

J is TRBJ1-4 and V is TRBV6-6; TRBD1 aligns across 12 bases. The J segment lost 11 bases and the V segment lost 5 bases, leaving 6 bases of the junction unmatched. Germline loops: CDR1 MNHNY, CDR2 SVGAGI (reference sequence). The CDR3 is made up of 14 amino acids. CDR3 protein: CASSAGQGAWKLFF. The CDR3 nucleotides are TGTGCCAGCAGTGCGGGACAGGGGGCTTGGAAACTGTTTTTT.

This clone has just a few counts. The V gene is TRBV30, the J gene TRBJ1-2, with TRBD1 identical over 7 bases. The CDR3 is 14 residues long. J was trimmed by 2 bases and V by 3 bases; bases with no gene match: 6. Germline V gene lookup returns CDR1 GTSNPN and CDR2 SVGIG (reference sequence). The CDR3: CAWSLGQANYGYTF. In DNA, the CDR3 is TGTGCCTGGAGCCTCGGACAGGCAAACTATGGCTACACCTTC.